This TCR beta chain was sequenced in a study of blood T cell repertoires in COVID-19. Overall study context: Acute-phase and convalescent COVID-19 samples originated in the United States, Italy and Spain. The analysed material was cDNA or gDNA that came from T cells, B-cell-depleted T cells, or PBMCs.

Assay: immunoSEQ multiplex PCR; the TCRdb copy retains only in-frame clones and omits some. The table shows under 300,000 clones, with 83% occurring only once. The sequence derives from a woman between 50 and 59 years old who had recovered from COVID-19. The sequencing sample was made of peripheral blood.

The CDR3 sequence is CASSLTNTGELFF. The CDR3, as DNA: TGTGCCAGCAGTCTTACGAACACCGGGGAGCTGTTTTTT. The chain employs TRBV28 and TRBJ2-2; D gene ambiguous. V lost 5 bases to trimming and J lost 0 bases, with 4 bases between them. Germline V gives CDR1 MDHEN, CDR2 SYDVKM. This CDR3 spans 13 amino acids.